This is a list of T cell receptor beta chains from one sample in a study of blood T cell repertoires in COVID-19. Only in-frame clones appear in the TCRdb table, and some are missing; sequencing was by immunoSEQ multiplex PCR. This sample has around 80,000 clones, with roughly 80% found just once. Material for sequencing was peripheral blood. These receptors were collected from a woman of 80 years or more with acute or convalescent COVID-19. Both conserved end residues are part of each CDR3. The order of the fields is J gene, D gene, clone size, V gene, CDR3 protein, CDR3 DNA. The D gene is left open where the match is weak. Some rows have no size entry. The others give once, few or many, or a class for an expanded clone.

j_call: TRBJ2-7
d_call: -
clone_size: -
v_call: TRBV19
cdr3_aa: CASSRGTDYEQYF
cdr3_nt: TGTGCCAGTAGTAGAGGGACTGACTACGAGCAGTACTTC

j_call: TRBJ2-7
d_call: TRBD2
clone_size: -
v_call: TRBV7-2
cdr3_aa: CASSPRAGVYEQYF
cdr3_nt: TGTGCCAGCAGCCCGAGAGCGGGGGTTTACGAGCAGTACTTC

j_call: TRBJ1-1
d_call: -
clone_size: -
v_call: TRBV3-1/TRBV3-2
cdr3_aa: CASSQDGGRAFF
cdr3_nt: TGTGCCAGCAGCCAAGATGGGGGGAGAGCTTTCTTT

j_call: TRBJ1-1
d_call: -
clone_size: -
v_call: TRBV5-4
cdr3_aa: CASSFHVRSEAFF
cdr3_nt: TGTGCCAGCAGCTTCCACGTCAGATCTGAAGCTTTCTTT

j_call: TRBJ2-7
d_call: TRBD1
clone_size: -
v_call: TRBV6-2/TRBV6-3
cdr3_aa: CASSSPDRGSYEQYF
cdr3_nt: TGTGCCAGCAGTTCCCCGGACAGGGGTTCCTACGAGCAGTACTTC

j_call: TRBJ2-7
d_call: TRBD1
clone_size: -
v_call: TRBV6-5
cdr3_aa: CASRPGQGSYEQYF
cdr3_nt: TGTGCCAGCCGCCCCGGACAGGGCTCCTACGAGCAGTACTTC

j_call: TRBJ1-5
d_call: TRBD1
clone_size: -
v_call: TRBV6-6
cdr3_aa: CASSPGTGALRGNQPQHF
cdr3_nt: TGTGCCAGCAGTCCAGGGACAGGGGCCCTTAGGGGCAATCAGCCCCAGCATTTT

j_call: TRBJ1-4
d_call: TRBD1
clone_size: few
v_call: TRBV2
cdr3_aa: CASKFGTANEKLFF
cdr3_nt: TGTGCCAGCAAATTCGGGACAGCCAATGAAAAACTGTTTTTT

j_call: TRBJ2-7
d_call: TRBD2
clone_size: once
v_call: TRBV5-1
cdr3_aa: CASSLEWGGRSYEQYF
cdr3_nt: TGCGCCAGCAGCTTGGAATGGGGGGGACGCTCCTACGAGCAGTACTTC

j_call: TRBJ1-2
d_call: -
clone_size: few
v_call: TRBV6-6
cdr3_aa: CASSYVYGYGYTF
cdr3_nt: TGTGCCAGCAGTTACGTCTATGGCTATGGCTACACCTTC

j_call: TRBJ2-7
d_call: TRBD1
clone_size: -
v_call: TRBV14
cdr3_aa: CASSPRQGAGEQYF
cdr3_nt: TGTGCCAGCAGCCCCAGACAGGGGGCGGGGGAGCAGTACTTC

j_call: TRBJ1-1
d_call: -
clone_size: -
v_call: TRBV6-5
cdr3_aa: CASRKGQATEAFF
cdr3_nt: TGTGCCAGCAGGAAGGGACAAGCGACTGAAGCTTTCTTT

j_call: TRBJ1-1
d_call: -
clone_size: -
v_call: TRBV19
cdr3_aa: CASRNQGFGTEAFF
cdr3_nt: TGTGCCAGTAGGAACCAGGGGTTCGGGACTGAAGCTTTCTTT

j_call: TRBJ1-6
d_call: TRBD1
clone_size: -
v_call: TRBV2
cdr3_aa: CASSDGGQYNSPLHF
cdr3_nt: TGTGCCAGCAGTGACGGGGGACAGTATAATTCACCCCTCCACTTT

j_call: TRBJ2-7
d_call: -
clone_size: -
v_call: TRBV21-1
cdr3_aa: CASPYYEQYF
cdr3_nt: TGTGCCAGCCCCTACTACGAGCAGTACTTC

j_call: TRBJ2-7
d_call: TRBD1
clone_size: -
v_call: TRBV24-1
cdr3_aa: CATSGQGYEQYF
cdr3_nt: TGTGCCACCAGTGGACAGGGCTACGAGCAGTACTTC

j_call: TRBJ2-5
d_call: -
clone_size: few
v_call: TRBV3-1/TRBV3-2
cdr3_aa: CASSQGGGRWETQYF
cdr3_nt: TGTGCCAGCAGCCAAGGGGGGGGCCGGTGGGAGACCCAGTACTTC

j_call: TRBJ1-5
d_call: -
clone_size: -
v_call: TRBV7-2
cdr3_aa: CASSSRQDSNQPQHF
cdr3_nt: TGTGCCAGCAGCTCCCGACAGGACAGCAATCAGCCCCAGCATTTT

j_call: TRBJ1-2
d_call: TRBD1
clone_size: few
v_call: TRBV19
cdr3_aa: CASRTDRDPYGYTF
cdr3_nt: TGTGCCAGTAGAACGGACAGGGACCCTTATGGCTACACCTTC

j_call: TRBJ1-6
d_call: TRBD1
clone_size: -
v_call: TRBV28
cdr3_aa: CASQGQYNSPLHF
cdr3_nt: TGTGCCAGTCAGGGACAGTATAATTCACCCCTCCACTTT

j_call: TRBJ1-2
d_call: -
clone_size: once
v_call: TRBV30
cdr3_aa: CAWSPGRVGAGYTF
cdr3_nt: TGTGCCTGGTCCCCGGGGAGGGTGGGAGCCGGCTACACCTTC

j_call: TRBJ2-5
d_call: -
clone_size: -
v_call: TRBV15
cdr3_aa: CATSRVPEKETQYF
cdr3_nt: TGTGCCACCAGCAGAGTACCCGAGAAAGAGACCCAGTACTTC

j_call: TRBJ1-5
d_call: TRBD1
clone_size: -
v_call: TRBV6-2/TRBV6-3
cdr3_aa: CASRPADRVRGNQPQHF
cdr3_nt: TGTGCCAGCAGACCTGCAGACAGGGTAAGAGGAAATCAGCCCCAGCATTTT

j_call: TRBJ1-5
d_call: TRBD1
clone_size: few
v_call: TRBV10-3
cdr3_aa: CAISVGTGAQPQHF
cdr3_nt: TGTGCCATCAGTGTTGGGACAGGGGCCCAGCCCCAGCATTTT

j_call: TRBJ2-1
d_call: -
clone_size: -
v_call: TRBV7-6
cdr3_aa: CASSLFRLSYNEQFF
cdr3_nt: TGTGCCAGCAGCTTATTTCGACTCTCCTACAATGAGCAGTTCTTC

j_call: TRBJ2-3
d_call: TRBD1
clone_size: -
v_call: TRBV19
cdr3_aa: CASSMGQGSLTDTQYF
cdr3_nt: TGTGCCAGTAGTATGGGACAGGGATCTTTAACAGATACGCAGTATTTT

j_call: TRBJ2-7
d_call: -
clone_size: -
v_call: TRBV10-1
cdr3_aa: CASSNSDSYEQYF
cdr3_nt: TGCGCCAGCAGTAACAGTGACTCCTACGAGCAGTACTTC

j_call: TRBJ1-2
d_call: TRBD1
clone_size: -
v_call: TRBV5-1
cdr3_aa: CASSSGQGAVGYTF
cdr3_nt: TGCGCCAGCAGCTCGGGACAGGGGGCGGTTGGCTACACCTTC

j_call: TRBJ2-2
d_call: TRBD2
clone_size: -
v_call: TRBV27
cdr3_aa: CASSPTTLAGSGELFF
cdr3_nt: TGTGCCAGCAGTCCCACGACTCTAGCGGGTTCCGGGGAGCTGTTTTTT

j_call: TRBJ1-1
d_call: -
clone_size: -
v_call: TRBV3-1/TRBV3-2
cdr3_aa: CASTRPGDTEAFF
cdr3_nt: TGTGCCAGCACTAGACCGGGGGACACTGAAGCTTTCTTT

j_call: TRBJ1-1
d_call: TRBD1
clone_size: -
v_call: TRBV11-2
cdr3_aa: CASSLGQVARNTEAFF
cdr3_nt: TGTGCCAGCAGCCTGGGACAGGTGGCGCGGAACACTGAAGCTTTCTTT

j_call: TRBJ2-1
d_call: -
clone_size: -
v_call: TRBV12-3/TRBV12-4
cdr3_aa: CASIFAGSKEQFF
cdr3_nt: TGTGCCAGCATCTTTGCGGGGAGTAAGGAGCAGTTCTTC

j_call: TRBJ1-3
d_call: TRBD1
clone_size: -
v_call: TRBV7-2
cdr3_aa: CASSLGGTGVSGNTIYF
cdr3_nt: TGTGCCAGCAGCCTGGGGGGGACAGGGGTCTCTGGAAACACCATATATTTT

j_call: TRBJ2-7
d_call: -
clone_size: -
v_call: TRBV7-2
cdr3_aa: CASSLGARGTVAYEQYF
cdr3_nt: TGTGCCAGCAGCTTAGGGGCTCGGGGGACAGTTGCCTACGAGCAGTACTTC

j_call: TRBJ2-1
d_call: TRBD2
clone_size: -
v_call: TRBV7-9
cdr3_aa: CASSPPGRAGNNEQFF
cdr3_nt: TGTGCCAGCAGCCCACCAGGGAGGGCGGGCAACAATGAGCAGTTCTTC

j_call: TRBJ1-1
d_call: TRBD1
clone_size: few
v_call: TRBV12-5
cdr3_aa: CASAGTANTEAFF
cdr3_nt: TGTGCTAGTGCCGGGACAGCGAACACTGAAGCTTTCTTT